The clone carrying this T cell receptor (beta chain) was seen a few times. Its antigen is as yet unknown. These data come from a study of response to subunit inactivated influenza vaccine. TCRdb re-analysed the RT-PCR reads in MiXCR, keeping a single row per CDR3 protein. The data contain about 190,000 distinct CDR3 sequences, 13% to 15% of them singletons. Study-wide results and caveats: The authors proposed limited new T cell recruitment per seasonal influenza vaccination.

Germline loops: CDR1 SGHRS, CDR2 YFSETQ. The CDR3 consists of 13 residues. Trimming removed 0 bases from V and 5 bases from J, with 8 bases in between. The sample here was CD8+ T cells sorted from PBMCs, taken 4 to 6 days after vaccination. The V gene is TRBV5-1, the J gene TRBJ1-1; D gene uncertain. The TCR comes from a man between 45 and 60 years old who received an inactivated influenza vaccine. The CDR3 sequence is CASSLAWGTEAFF. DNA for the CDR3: TGCGCCAGCAGCTTGGCCTGGGGTACTGAAGCTTTCTTT.